This TCR beta chain came from a study of cytomegalovirus exposure and HLA in healthy donors. Clones were read by immunoSEQ multiplex PCR, and TCRdb kept only the in-frame ones, dropping some. Among 300,000 or so clones listed, around 90% were seen once. Germline V gene lookup returns CDR1 WNHNN and CDR2 SYGVQD (reference sequence). The CDR3 consists of 13 residues. After removal of 6 bases from V and 1 base from J, the junction contained 1 base not matched to a gene. The donors formed part of the roughly 120-subject validation cohort, distinct from the roughly 700-subject first cohort. The sample taken for sequencing was PBMCs. This clonotype was obtained from a man younger than 40 in good health and CMV-seronegative. The chain combines TRBV10-1 with TRBJ1-1, with TRBD1 matching 8 bases. In DNA, the CDR3 is TGCGCCAGCAGGACAGGGGCGAACACTGAAGCTTTCTTT. The encoded protein is CASRTGANTEAFF.